This entry lists 27 T cell receptor beta chains sequenced from one sample in a study of T cell responses to AZD1222 COVID-19 vaccine. Libraries were prepared by immunoSEQ multiplex PCR; TCRdb keeps only in-frame clonotypes and omits some of them. In the table there are some 200,000 clones, under 95% of which are singletons. Sequenced here: peripheral blood, sampled 28 days after the second AZD1222 dose. The receptors here all came from an adult who received the AZD1222 COVID-19 vaccine.

This clone occurred once. The chain joins TRBV9 to TRBJ1-1; D not certain. V was shortened by 4 bases and J by 3 bases, with 10 bases between the two germline ends. Germline V CDR1 and CDR2: SGDLS, YYNGEE. There are 13 residues in the CDR3. CDR3 bases: TGTGCCAGCAGCTACACGGCCGACACTGAAGCTTTCTTT. It yields the protein CASSYTADTEAFF.

This clone appeared once. The chain has TRBV5-1 and TRBJ2-7, with 7 nucleotides matching TRBD2. CDR1 is SGHRS, CDR2 YFSETQ, per germline. V shed 0 bases and J 0 bases; nucleotides not matched to a gene: 12. The CDR3 contains 18 residues. CDR3 loop: CASSLATSPGGFSYEQYF. In DNA, the CDR3 is TGCGCCAGCAGCTTGGCCACAAGTCCCGGGGGGTTCTCCTACGAGCAGTACTTC. Using reference TRBV5-1 and TRBJ2-7 for the parts outside the CDR3, the full variable domain is KAGVTQTPRYLIKTRGQQVTLSCSPISGHRSVSWYQQTPGQGLQFLFEYFSETQRNKGNFPGRFSGRQFSNSRSEMNVSTLELGDSALYLCASSLATSPGGFSYEQYFGPGTRLTVT.

This chain joins TRBV28 and TRBJ1-5, with D perhaps matching TRBD1 (6 bases). Germline values: CDR1 MDHEN, CDR2 SYDVKM. This CDR3 is built from 13 residues. V was pared by 10 bases and J by 1 base, with 11 bases between. The DNA for the CDR3 is TGTGCCAACGGGGGCAACAGCAATCAGCCCCAGCATTTT. It specifies CANGGNSNQPQHF.

The chain recombines TRBV3-1 (or the pseudogene TRBV3-2) with TRBJ1-4; D is uncertain. The CDR3 has 14 residues. The V end lost 4 bases, the J end lost 4 bases, and 10 bases lay between the germline ends. Germline V gene sequence: CDR1 LGHDT, CDR2 YNNKEL (reference sequence). The CDR3 sequence: CASSRREVNEKLFF. The CDR3 nucleotides read TGTGCCAGCAGCCGCCGGGAGGTTAATGAAAAACTGTTTTTT.

The chain uses TRBV10-3 and TRBJ1-3; 7 nucleotides agree with TRBD1. J was trimmed by 0 bases and V by 5 bases; bases with no gene match: 7. Per the germline V gene, CDR1 is ENHRY and CDR2 is SYGVKD. This CDR3 has 16 residues. The CDR3 DNA is TGTGCCATCAGTTCGGGACAGTCGAACTCTGGAAACACCATATATTTT. Amino acids: CAISSGQSNSGNTIYF.

The chain recombines TRBV5-1 with TRBJ2-7; TRBD1 agrees at 10 bases. The length of the CDR3 is 14 residues. The junction had 5 bases not matched to a gene; V was cut back by 4 bases and J by 4 bases. The germline V gene encodes CDR1 SGHRS and CDR2 YFSETQ. The CDR3 bases are TGCGCCAGCAGCCCTGGGGACAGGGGTTACGAGCAGTACTTC. This sequence encodes CASSPGDRGYEQYF.

The chain carries TRBV25-1 and TRBJ2-7, with 9 positions matching TRBD2. CDR1 is MGHDK and CDR2 is SYGVNS in the germline V gene. The trim removed 5 bases at V and 2 bases at J, leaving 4 bases unmatched. The CDR3 runs to 14 residues. As DNA, the CDR3 is TGTGCCAGCAGTTGGTCTAGCGGGGCCTACGAGCAGTACTTC. It encodes CASSWSSGAYEQYF.

The V gene is TRBV3-1 (or the pseudogene TRBV3-2), the J gene TRBJ1-1; possible D gene TRBD1, 5 bases. Per the germline V gene, CDR1 is LGHDT and CDR2 is YNNKEL (reference sequence). The ends were cut back, 1 base at V and 4 bases at J, with 13 bases in the middle. The CDR3 runs to 15 residues. The CDR3 DNA sequence: TGTGCCAGCAGCCAAGTCTCAGGGACGGGCACTGAAGCTTTCTTT. Protein product: CASSQVSGTGTEAFF.

The chain joins TRBV7-3 to TRBJ2-7; no definite D call. The V end lost 3 bases, the J end lost 5 bases, and 14 bases lay between the germline ends. Germline values: CDR1 SGHTA, CDR2 FQGTGA. CDR3 length: 14 amino acids. CDR3 in DNA: TGTGCCAGCAGCTTCCACAGCTCGGGCAACGAGCAGTACTTC. Translating it yields CASSFHSSGNEQYF.

The rearrangement joins TRBV20-1 to TRBJ1-5; D is possibly TRBD1 (5 bases). Germline CDR1 is DFQATT and CDR2 is SNEGSKA (reference sequence). Trimming removed 3 bases from V and 7 bases from J, with 16 bases in between. This CDR3 has 14 amino acids. CDR3 residues: CSASMTQGGQPQHF. The CDR3 DNA follows: TGCAGTGCTAGTATGACCCAGGGAGGACAGCCCCAGCATTTT.

J is TRBJ1-2 and V is TRBV29-1; D gene unclear. The CDR3 covers 12 residues. CDR1 and CDR2 (germline): SQVTM, ANQGSEA. V was clipped by 4 bases and J by 2 bases, with 8 bases between them. The CDR3: CSVVTANYGYTF. For the CDR3, the DNA is TGCAGCGTTGTCACTGCAAACTATGGCTACACCTTC.

This clone was detected only once. The chain employs TRBV7-2 and TRBJ2-7; D uncertain. Trimming left V 5 bases short and J 2 bases short, with 7 bases between. Germline-derived CDR1 and CDR2 are SGHTA and FQGNSA. The CDR3 runs to 12 residues. In nucleotides, the CDR3 is TGTGCCAGCAGCCCCCGGGCCTACGAGCAGTACTTC. As protein: CASSPRAYEQYF.

This chain uses TRBV2 with TRBJ1-2; D possibly corresponds to TRBD1 (5 bases). The ends were cut back, 8 bases at V and 0 bases at J, with 22 bases in the middle. CDR1 is SNHLY and CDR2 is FYNNEI in the germline V gene. This CDR3 contains 17 residues. The CDR3 loop reads CASDAPEGHSSNYGYTF. The CDR3 nucleotides read TGTGCCAGCGACGCCCCCGAAGGACACTCTTCTAACTATGGCTACACCTTC.

The rearrangement uses TRBV19 and TRBJ1-5; the D gene is possibly TRBD1 (5 bases). This CDR3 has 14 residues. The V end lost 10 bases, the J end lost 2 bases, and 15 bases lay between the germline ends. The germline V gene has CDR1 LNHDA and CDR2 SQIVND (reference sequence). The DNA for the CDR3 is TGTGCCACGGACCCCGAGACAGGCAATCAGCCCCAGCATTTT. Protein product: CATDPETGNQPQHF.

The rearrangement joins TRBV11-2 to TRBJ2-7, with a possible D match to TRBD2 (5 bases). The CDR3 has 16 amino acids. Trimming cost V 5 bases and J 5 bases, with 22 bases left between them. Germline CDR1 SGHAT, CDR2 FQNNGV. The CDR3 region has the DNA TGTGCCAGCAGCCTAGCCGGGGTTGGTAGGATCCACGAGCAGTACTTC. Translated, it gives CASSLAGVGRIHEQYF.

This chain connects TRBV6-5 to TRBJ1-4, with D maybe TRBD1 (5 bases). Germline V gene sequence: CDR1 MNHEY, CDR2 SVGAGI. V lost 8 bases and J lost 5, with 15 bases in between. This CDR3 region has 14 residues. The CDR3 sequence is CASGRQTSNEKLFF. Written as DNA, the CDR3 is TGTGCCAGCGGCAGACAGACTAGCAATGAAAAACTGTTTTTT.

This clone was seen more than once but under ten times. The rearrangement uses TRBV6-5 and TRBJ1-2; D call uncertain. Germline V gene sequence: CDR1 MNHEY, CDR2 SVGAGI. This CDR3 has 16 amino acids. V was clipped by 0 bases and J by 5 bases, with 16 bases between them. CDR3 nucleotide sequence: TGTGCCAGCAGTTACTCTCAGAACCAGGCCTTTTATGGCTACACCTTC. Translating it yields CASSYSQNQAFYGYTF.

The CDR3 loop reads CASSLLRDTAYEQYF. In DNA form, the CDR3 reads TGTGCCAGCAGCTTACTCCGGGACACCGCCTACGAGCAGTACTTC. The genes are TRBV7-2 and TRBJ2-7; perhaps TRBD1 as D (6 bases). The CDR3 is 15 residues long. The ends were cut back, 2 bases at V and 2 bases at J, with 13 bases in the middle. Per germline, CDR1 SGHTA and CDR2 FQGNSA.

This chain connects TRBV10-3 to TRBJ1-5, with D perhaps TRBD1 (5 bases). The CDR3 sequence is 17 residues long. The V and J ends lost 4 bases and 1 base respectively, with 17 bases between them. The germline V gene encodes CDR1 ENHRY and CDR2 SYGVKD. In DNA form, the CDR3 reads TGTGCCATCAGTGGGGGTGTGGGGACGGGGAGCAATCAGCCCCAGCATTTT. Translating it yields CAISGGVGTGSNQPQHF.

The chain employs TRBV9 and TRBJ1-1; D possibly corresponds to TRBD1 (5 bases). The V and J ends lost 0 bases and 6 bases respectively, with 12 bases between them. The germline V gene encodes CDR1 SGDLS and CDR2 YYNGEE. This CDR3 spans 14 amino acids. The CDR3 spells CASSVGTRGAEAFF. The DNA of the CDR3 is TGTGCCAGCAGCGTAGGGACGAGAGGGGCTGAAGCTTTCTTT.

CDR3 DNA sequence: TGTGCCAGCAGCCGGAGACAGGGGTTAAGAGAGTATGGCTACACCTTC. Translating it yields CASSRRQGLREYGYTF. The V call is TRBV5-5, the J call TRBJ1-2; 8 bases map to TRBD1. CDR1 SGHKS and CDR2 YYEKEE come from the germline V gene (reference sequence). V dropped 4 bases and J dropped 5; count of bases not matched to a gene: 13. The CDR3 sequence is 16 residues long.

The rearrangement joins TRBV5-1 to TRBJ1-1, with 7 bases lining up with TRBD1. The CDR3 spans 14 residues. CDR1 SGHRS and CDR2 YFSETQ come from the germline V gene. J lost 4 bases, V lost 3 bases, and 6 bases had no gene match. The CDR3 protein is CASSWDSRGTEAFF. The DNA for the CDR3 is TGCGCCAGCAGCTGGGACAGCCGGGGCACTGAAGCTTTCTTT.

This chain uses TRBV6-1 with TRBJ1-2, with TRBD1 as a possible D gene (6 bases). The V end lost 3 bases, the J end lost 7 bases, and 9 bases lay between the germline ends. The CDR3 loop spans 12 amino acids. The germline CDR1 and CDR2 sequences are MNHNS and SASEGT. The CDR3 nucleotides read TGTGCCAGCAGTGACAGGGGAATTGGCTACACCTTC. Protein sequence: CASSDRGIGYTF.

The chain combines TRBV19 with TRBJ2-3; D gene unclear. This CDR3 contains 12 residues. Germline V gene lookup returns CDR1 LNHDA and CDR2 SQIVND (reference sequence). V lost 5 bases to trimming and J lost 10 bases, with 13 bases between them. CDR3 sequence reads: CASSGANRAQYF. The DNA for the CDR3 is TGTGCCAGTAGTGGAGCTAATCGAGCGCAGTATTTT.

The rearrangement uses TRBV3-1 (or the pseudogene TRBV3-2) and TRBJ2-5; either TRBD1 or TRBD2 may supply D (6 bases each). Trimming left V 0 bases short and J 9 bases short, with 17 bases between. This CDR3 region has 15 residues. Germline lookup yields CDR1 LGHDT and CDR2 YNNKEL (reference sequence). The CDR3 sequence is CASSQDLVRGDSQYF. As DNA, the CDR3 is TGTGCCAGCAGCCAAGATCTAGTAAGGGGGGACTCCCAGTACTTC.

The chain employs TRBV27 and TRBJ1-4, with a possible D match to TRBD1 (6 bases). The CDR3 consists of 16 residues. The V and J ends lost 5 bases and 1 base respectively, with 14 bases between them. Germline V gives CDR1 MNHEY, CDR2 SMNVEV (reference sequence). The CDR3 sequence is CASSISGAGTNEKLFF. CDR3 coding DNA: TGTGCCAGCAGTATTTCGGGGGCAGGAACTAATGAAAAACTGTTTTTT.

The rearrangement links TRBV5-6 to TRBJ2-1; the D gene is possibly TRBD2 (6 bases). Germline V gene sequence: CDR1 SGHDT, CDR2 YYEEEE. V was clipped by 0 bases and J by 6 bases, with 13 bases between them. This CDR3 is 15 amino acids long. CDR3: CASSLGGLQINEQFF. The CDR3 DNA sequence: TGTGCCAGCAGCTTGGGTGGACTACAGATCAATGAGCAGTTCTTC.